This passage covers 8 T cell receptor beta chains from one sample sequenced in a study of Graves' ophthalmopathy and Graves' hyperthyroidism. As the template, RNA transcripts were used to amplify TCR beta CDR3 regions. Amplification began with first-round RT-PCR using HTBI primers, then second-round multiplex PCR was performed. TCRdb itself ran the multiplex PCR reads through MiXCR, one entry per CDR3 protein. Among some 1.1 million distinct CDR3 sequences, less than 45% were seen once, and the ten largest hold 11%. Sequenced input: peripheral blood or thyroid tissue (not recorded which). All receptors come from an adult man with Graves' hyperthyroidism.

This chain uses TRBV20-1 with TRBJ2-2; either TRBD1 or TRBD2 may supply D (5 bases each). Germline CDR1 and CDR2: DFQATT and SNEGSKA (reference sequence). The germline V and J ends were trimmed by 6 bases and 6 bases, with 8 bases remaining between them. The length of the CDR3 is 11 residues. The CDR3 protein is CSARGPGELFF. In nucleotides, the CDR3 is TGCAGTGCGAGGGGCCCCGGGGAGCTGTTTTTT.

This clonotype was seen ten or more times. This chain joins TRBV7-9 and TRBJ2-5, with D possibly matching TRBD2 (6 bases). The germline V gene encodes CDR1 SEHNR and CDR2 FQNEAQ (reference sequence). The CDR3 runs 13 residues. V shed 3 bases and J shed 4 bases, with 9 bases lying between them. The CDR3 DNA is TGTGCCAGCAGCTTGAGGAGGGCAGAGACCCAGTACTTC. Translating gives CASSLRRAETQYF. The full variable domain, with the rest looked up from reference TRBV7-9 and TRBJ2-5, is DTGVSQNPRHKITKRGQNVTFRCDPISEHNRLYWYRQTLGQGPEFLTYFQNEAQLEKSRLLSDRFSAERPKGSFSTLEIQRTEQGDSAMYLCASSLRRAETQYFGPGTRLLVL.

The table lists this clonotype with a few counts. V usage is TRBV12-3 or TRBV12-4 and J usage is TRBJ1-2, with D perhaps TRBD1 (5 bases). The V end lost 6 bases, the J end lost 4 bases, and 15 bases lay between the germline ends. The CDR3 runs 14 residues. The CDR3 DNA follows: TGTGCCAGCAGCCCCCCCGGGGGGACCTATGGCTACACCTTC. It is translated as CASSPPGGTYGYTF.

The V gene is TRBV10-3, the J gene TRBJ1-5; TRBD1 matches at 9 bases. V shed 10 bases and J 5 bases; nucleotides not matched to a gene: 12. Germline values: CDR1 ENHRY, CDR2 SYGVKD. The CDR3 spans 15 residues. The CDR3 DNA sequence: TGTGCCACCAGCCCGGGACAGGGACCTTATCAGCCCCAGCATTTT. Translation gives CATSPGQGPYQPQHF.

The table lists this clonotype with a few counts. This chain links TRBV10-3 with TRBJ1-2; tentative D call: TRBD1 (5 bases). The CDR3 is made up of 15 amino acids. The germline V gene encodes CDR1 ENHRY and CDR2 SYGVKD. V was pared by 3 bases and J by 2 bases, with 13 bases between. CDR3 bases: TGTGCCATCAGTGACCTCGGGGGGGGAAACTATGGCTACACCTTC. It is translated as CAISDLGGGNYGYTF.

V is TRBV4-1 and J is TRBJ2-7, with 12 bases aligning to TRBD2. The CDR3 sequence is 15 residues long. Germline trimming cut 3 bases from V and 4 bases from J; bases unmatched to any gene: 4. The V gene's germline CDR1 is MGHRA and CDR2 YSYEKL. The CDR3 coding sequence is TGCGCCAGCAGCCAGACTAGCGGGAGTTTTTACGAGCAGTACTTC. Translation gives CASSQTSGSFYEQYF.

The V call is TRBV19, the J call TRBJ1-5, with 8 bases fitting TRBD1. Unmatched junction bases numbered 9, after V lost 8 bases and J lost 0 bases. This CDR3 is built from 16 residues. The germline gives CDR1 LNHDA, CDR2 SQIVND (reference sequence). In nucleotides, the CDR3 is TGTGCCAGTTACGCCGGACAGGGATATAGCAATCAGCCCCAGCATTTT. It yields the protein CASYAGQGYSNQPQHF. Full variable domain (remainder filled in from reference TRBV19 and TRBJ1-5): DGGITQSPKYLFRKEGQNVTLSCEQNLNHDAMYWYRQDPGQGLRLIYYSQIVNDFQKGDIAEGYSVSREKKESFPLTVTSAQKNPTAFYLCASYAGQGYSNQPQHFGDGTRLSIL.

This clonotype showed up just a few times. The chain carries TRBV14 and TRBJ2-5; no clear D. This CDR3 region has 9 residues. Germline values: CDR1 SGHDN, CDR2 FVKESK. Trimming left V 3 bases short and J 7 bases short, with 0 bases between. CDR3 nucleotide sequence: TGTGCCAGCAGCCAGACCCAGTACTTC. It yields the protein CASSQTQYF.